A selection of T cell receptor beta chains follows, all from one sample in a study of T cell repertoires in cytomegalovirus infection. MiXCR, applied by TCRdb to the reads, yields one record per CDR3 protein. The sample consists of 290,000 or so distinct CDR3 sequences, about a tenth of them appearing once. The material sequenced was PBMCs. Receptors originate from a human donor in good health (CMV status not recorded). Some clones in this sample may be carry-over from other donors' samples. CDR3s include the opening cysteine and the closing phenylalanine or tryptophan. A D gene is named only where the DNA matches it firmly. Some rows have no size entry. The others give once, few or many, or a class for an expanded clone.

DNA: TGTGCCAGCAGTAGACAGGGAACCGGGCAGTTCTTC; CDR3: CASSRQGTGQFF; size: few; J: TRBJ2-1; D: TRBD1; V: TRBV6-2/TRBV6-3
DNA: TGTGCCAGTAGTTCAGGATTCGGACAGGGGACCTACGAGCAGTACTTC; CDR3: CASSSGFGQGTYEQYF; size: NA; J: TRBJ2-7; D: TRBD1; V: TRBV19
DNA: TGTGCCAGCAGTTACAGGGGGCAGTACAATCAGCCCCAGCATTTT; CDR3: CASSYRGQYNQPQHF; size: NA; J: TRBJ1-5; D: TRBD1; V: TRBV28
DNA: TGTGCCAGCAGCCCATCAGGGGGACCAAATGGCTACACCTTC; CDR3: CASSPSGGPNGYTF; size: few; J: TRBJ1-2; D: TRBD1; V: TRBV7-9
DNA: TGCGCCAGCAGCTTGGGGCCGGGCTATGGCTACACCTTC; CDR3: CASSLGPGYGYTF; size: NA; J: TRBJ1-2; D: NA; V: TRBV5-1
DNA: TGCAGTGCCACGCGGGGGGCCCGCACAGATACGCAGTATTTT; CDR3: CSATRGARTDTQYF; size: once; J: TRBJ2-3; D: TRBD2; V: TRBV20-1
DNA: TGTGCCAGCAGTTACGCAGAAAATTATGGCTACACCTTC; CDR3: CASSYAENYGYTF; size: NA; J: TRBJ1-2; D: NA; V: TRBV6-2/TRBV6-3
DNA: TGTGCCAGCACCCCTGGGGACAAGCCCTACAATGAGCAGTTCTTC; CDR3: CASTPGDKPYNEQFF; size: many; J: TRBJ2-1; D: NA; V: TRBV6-2/TRBV6-3
DNA: TGCAGCGTTGAGAGCAGACCTAACACTGAAGCTTTCTTT; CDR3: CSVESRPNTEAFF; size: many; J: TRBJ1-1; D: NA; V: TRBV29-1
DNA: TGCAGCGTTGGTAAGGGGCGGAGCACTGAAGCTTTCTTT; CDR3: CSVGKGRSTEAFF; size: NA; J: TRBJ1-1; D: NA; V: TRBV29-1
DNA: TGTGCCAGCAGCTTAGGTCATGGAGAGACCCAGTACTTC; CDR3: CASSLGHGETQYF; size: NA; J: TRBJ2-5; D: NA; V: TRBV7-9
DNA: TGTGCCAGCAGAGGGACAGGGATACAAGAGACCCAGTACTTC; CDR3: CASRGTGIQETQYF; size: many; J: TRBJ2-5; D: TRBD1; V: TRBV12-3/TRBV12-4
DNA: TGTGCCAGCAGCCCTACTAGCGGGGGGGCTTCAGAGACCCAGTACTTC; CDR3: CASSPTSGGASETQYF; size: few; J: TRBJ2-5; D: TRBD2; V: TRBV6-6
DNA: TGTGCCAGCTCACCACCGGCGGCCCGGGGGGAGACCCAGTACTTC; CDR3: CASSPPAARGETQYF; size: many; J: TRBJ2-5; D: NA; V: TRBV18
DNA: TGCGCCAGCAGCTTGACGGGGGCGACCTACAATGAGCAGTTCTTC; CDR3: CASSLTGATYNEQFF; size: many; J: TRBJ2-1; D: NA; V: TRBV5-1
DNA: TGCAGTGCTGCCCCGGGACTGAACACCGGGGAGCTGTTTTTT; CDR3: CSAAPGLNTGELFF; size: many; J: TRBJ2-2; D: NA; V: TRBV20-1
DNA: TGCGCCAGCAGCTTTCCGACCGGGACAGGGGGCAGCGAGACCCAGTACTTC; CDR3: CASSFPTGTGGSETQYF; size: many; J: TRBJ2-5; D: TRBD1; V: TRBV5-1
DNA: TGTGCCAGCAGCCAAGAAGCTCAATTCACAGATACGCAGTATTTT; CDR3: CASSQEAQFTDTQYF; size: many; J: TRBJ2-3; D: NA; V: TRBV4-2
DNA: TGTGCCAGCAGCCGGAGGCCCCAGGGGGGTACCGGAGACACTGAAGCTTTCTTT; CDR3: CASSRRPQGGTGDTEAFF; size: NA; J: TRBJ1-1; D: TRBD1; V: TRBV3-1
DNA: TGTGCCAGCAGCCAACACCCTACAGACCTTTATAGCAATCAGCCCCAGCATTTT; CDR3: CASSQHPTDLYSNQPQHF; size: few; J: TRBJ1-5; D: NA; V: TRBV3-1
DNA: TGTGCCAGCACGAGGGCGGGGTCCGATGAGCAGTTCTTC; CDR3: CASTRAGSDEQFF; size: many; J: TRBJ2-1; D: NA; V: TRBV12-3/TRBV12-4
DNA: TGTGCCAGCAGCGTGGACAGGGGGCGAGAGACCCAGTACTTC; CDR3: CASSVDRGRETQYF; size: many; J: TRBJ2-5; D: TRBD1; V: TRBV7-2
DNA: TGTGCCAGCAGTTCGGGCCGAATAAGGAATGAGCAGTTCTTC; CDR3: CASSSGRIRNEQFF; size: many; J: TRBJ2-1; D: NA; V: TRBV28
DNA: TGTGCCATCGGCGCGGGGGCAGGAAGGGCCTACGAGCAGTACTTC; CDR3: CAIGAGAGRAYEQYF; size: many; J: TRBJ2-7; D: NA; V: TRBV10-3
DNA: TGCAGTGCTAGAGTAAGCGGACAGGCTCATCGGAATAATTCACCCCTCCACTTT; CDR3: CSARVSGQAHRNNSPLHF; size: few; J: TRBJ1-6; D: TRBD1; V: TRBV20-1
DNA: TGTGCCAGCAGCTTAGTGGACCTGGAAAAACTGTTTTTT; CDR3: CASSLVDLEKLFF; size: few; J: TRBJ1-4; D: NA; V: TRBV7-8
DNA: TGCAGTGCTAGAGGCCAGGGGGCTACCGGGGAGCTGTTTTTT; CDR3: CSARGQGATGELFF; size: many; J: TRBJ2-2; D: TRBD1; V: TRBV20-1
DNA: TGTGCCAGCACCGAGTCGGGACACTACGAGCAGTACTTC; CDR3: CASTESGHYEQYF; size: many; J: TRBJ2-7; D: NA; V: TRBV2
DNA: TGTGCCAGTAGTAATTACGGAAACCTAGCAAGTGAGACTGAAGCTTTCTTT; CDR3: CASSNYGNLASETEAFF; size: many; J: TRBJ1-1; D: NA; V: TRBV19
DNA: TGTGCCAGCAGCTTAACAGGGAGTAGAGAGCAGTTCTTC; CDR3: CASSLTGSREQFF; size: many; J: TRBJ2-1; D: NA; V: TRBV7-2
DNA: TGCAGCGTTGTGGGGCGGGGCACCGGGGAGCTGTTTTTT; CDR3: CSVVGRGTGELFF; size: many; J: TRBJ2-2; D: NA; V: TRBV29-1
DNA: TGTGCCAGCTCACCACCTACCAGAACTAGCACAGATACGCAGTATTTT; CDR3: CASSPPTRTSTDTQYF; size: many; J: TRBJ2-3; D: NA; V: TRBV18
DNA: TGCAGTGTGTCCCGAATGAACACTGAAGCTTTCTTT; CDR3: CSVSRMNTEAFF; size: many; J: TRBJ1-1; D: NA; V: TRBV20-1
DNA: TGCAGTGCTAGCTCCATATTGGGATCCGGGACTCACACCGGGGAGCTGTTTTTT; CDR3: CSASSILGSGTHTGELFF; size: many; J: TRBJ2-2; D: NA; V: TRBV20-1
DNA: TGTGCCAGCAGCTTTGCGGGGGGGCCAAAAACAGATACGCAGTATTTT; CDR3: CASSFAGGPKTDTQYF; size: many; J: TRBJ2-3; D: TRBD2; V: TRBV7-2
DNA: TGCAGTGCTAGAATCCGACTTGGGCAAGAGACCCAGTACTTC; CDR3: CSARIRLGQETQYF; size: many; J: TRBJ2-5; D: NA; V: TRBV20-1
DNA: TGTGCCAGCAGTGAACGAGAAAATGAGCAGTTCTTC; CDR3: CASSERENEQFF; size: many; J: TRBJ2-1; D: NA; V: TRBV2
DNA: TGTGCCAGCAGCCCCAGGGACAGGGACCCCTCCCCCTACAATGAGCAGTTCTTC; CDR3: CASSPRDRDPSPYNEQFF; size: many; J: TRBJ2-1; D: TRBD1; V: TRBV28
DNA: TGCAGCGTCACGGACGGAACCGTCTCCTCCTACGAGCAGTACTTC; CDR3: CSVTDGTVSSYEQYF; size: many; J: TRBJ2-7; D: NA; V: TRBV29-1
DNA: TGTGCCAGCAGTTACAACGGTGGACTGGGGGAACCCAAGGCTTTCTTT; CDR3: CASSYNGGLGEPKAFF; size: NA; J: TRBJ1-1; D: NA; V: TRBV6-2/TRBV6-3
DNA: TGTGCCAGCAGCAGATTGGAAGGGCGGGATACGCAGTATTTT; CDR3: CASSRLEGRDTQYF; size: many; J: TRBJ2-3; D: NA; V: TRBV7-8
DNA: TGCAGTGCTAGCGAGGGGGCCTCTGGGGCCAACGTCCTGACTTTC; CDR3: CSASEGASGANVLTF; size: many; J: TRBJ2-6; D: TRBD1; V: TRBV20-1
DNA: TGCAGTGCTAGAGTACCGGGGGGGACTGAAGCTTTCTTT; CDR3: CSARVPGGTEAFF; size: NA; J: TRBJ1-1; D: NA; V: TRBV20-1
DNA: TGCAGTGCTAAAGGGGCGGACAGAAGCAACTATGGCTACACCTTC; CDR3: CSAKGADRSNYGYTF; size: many; J: TRBJ1-2; D: NA; V: TRBV20-1
DNA: TGTGCCAGCAGCTTAGTTACGGGGGGCCGATACAATGAGCAGTTCTTC; CDR3: CASSLVTGGRYNEQFF; size: many; J: TRBJ2-1; D: NA; V: TRBV7-9
DNA: TGTGCCAGCAGCTTAGCGCCTTCGGAGGGAAAGAACACCGGGGAGCTGTTTTTT; CDR3: CASSLAPSEGKNTGELFF; size: many; J: TRBJ2-2; D: NA; V: TRBV7-9
DNA: TGCGCCAGCAGCCAGGTATCCACGGGGGAGCAGTTCTTC; CDR3: CASSQVSTGEQFF; size: many; J: TRBJ2-1; D: NA; V: TRBV4-1
DNA: TGTGCCAGCAGCTTCGGGGGGGCCCAAGATACGCAGTATTTT; CDR3: CASSFGGAQDTQYF; size: NA; J: TRBJ2-3; D: TRBD2; V: TRBV5-4
DNA: TGTGCCAGCAGTCATCCCCAGGGCAATGAGCAGTTCTTC; CDR3: CASSHPQGNEQFF; size: many; J: TRBJ2-1; D: NA; V: TRBV6-2/TRBV6-3
DNA: TGTGGGCCTAGTAAGTGGAGGACAGGGAAGACCCAGTACTTC; CDR3: CGPSKWRTGKTQYF; size: many; J: TRBJ2-5; D: TRBD1; V: TRBV7-8
DNA: TGTGCCAGCAGTTTTCTACAGGTGACCTCTGGGGCCAACGTCCTGACTTTC; CDR3: CASSFLQVTSGANVLTF; size: NA; J: TRBJ2-6; D: NA; V: TRBV28
DNA: TGCAGTGCTGCAAGCTCGGGCAGGAGTTTAAATTCACCCCTCCACTTT; CDR3: CSAASSGRSLNSPLHF; size: few; J: TRBJ1-6; D: NA; V: TRBV20-1
DNA: TGTGCCAGCAGGGACGACCGTGTTAATTCACCCCTCCACTTT; CDR3: CASRDDRVNSPLHF; size: many; J: TRBJ1-6; D: NA; V: TRBV7-9
DNA: TGCAGTGCTGGACTAGCGGGGGTGGATACGCAGTATTTT; CDR3: CSAGLAGVDTQYF; size: NA; J: TRBJ2-3; D: TRBD2; V: TRBV20-1
DNA: TGCAGCGTTGGTCGGGGGGCCGGGGAGCTGTTTTTT; CDR3: CSVGRGAGELFF; size: many; J: TRBJ2-2; D: TRBD2; V: TRBV29-1
DNA: TGTGCCAGCAGCAGACAGGAGGGCAAGTCTGAAGCTTTCTTT; CDR3: CASSRQEGKSEAFF; size: many; J: TRBJ1-1; D: NA; V: TRBV7-9
DNA: TGTGCCAGCAGTTACTGGGCTAGCGGTGAAGATGATACGCAGTATTTT; CDR3: CASSYWASGEDDTQYF; size: many; J: TRBJ2-3; D: TRBD2; V: TRBV6-5